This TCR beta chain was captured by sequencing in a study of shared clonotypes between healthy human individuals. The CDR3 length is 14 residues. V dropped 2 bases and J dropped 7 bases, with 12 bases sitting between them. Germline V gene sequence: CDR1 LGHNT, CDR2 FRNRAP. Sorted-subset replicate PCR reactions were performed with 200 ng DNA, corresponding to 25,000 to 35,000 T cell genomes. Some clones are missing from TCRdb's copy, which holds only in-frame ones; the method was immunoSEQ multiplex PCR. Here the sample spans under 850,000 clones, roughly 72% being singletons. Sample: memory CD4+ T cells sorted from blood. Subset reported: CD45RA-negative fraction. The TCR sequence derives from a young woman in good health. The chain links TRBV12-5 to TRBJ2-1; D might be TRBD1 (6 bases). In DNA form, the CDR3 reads TGTGCTAGTGGTTTGTCAACAGGGATGAATGAGCAGTTCTTC. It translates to CASGLSTGMNEQFF.